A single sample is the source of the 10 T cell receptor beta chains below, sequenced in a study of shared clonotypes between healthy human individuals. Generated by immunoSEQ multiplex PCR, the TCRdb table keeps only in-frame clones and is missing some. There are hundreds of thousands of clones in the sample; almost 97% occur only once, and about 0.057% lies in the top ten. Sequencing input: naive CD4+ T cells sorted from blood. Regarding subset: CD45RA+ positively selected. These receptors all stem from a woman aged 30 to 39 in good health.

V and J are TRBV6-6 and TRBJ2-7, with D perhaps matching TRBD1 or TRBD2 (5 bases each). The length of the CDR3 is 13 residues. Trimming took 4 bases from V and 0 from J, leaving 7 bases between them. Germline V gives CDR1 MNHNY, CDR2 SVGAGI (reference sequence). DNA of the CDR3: TGTGCCAGCAGTTTGGGACCCTCCTACGAGCAGTACTTC. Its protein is CASSLGPSYEQYF.

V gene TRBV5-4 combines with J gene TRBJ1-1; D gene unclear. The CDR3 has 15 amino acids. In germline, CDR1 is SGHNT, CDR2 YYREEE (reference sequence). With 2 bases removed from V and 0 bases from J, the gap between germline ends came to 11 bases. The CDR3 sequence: CASSLYRTMNTEAFF. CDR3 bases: TGTGCCAGCAGCTTATACAGAACTATGAACACTGAAGCTTTCTTT.

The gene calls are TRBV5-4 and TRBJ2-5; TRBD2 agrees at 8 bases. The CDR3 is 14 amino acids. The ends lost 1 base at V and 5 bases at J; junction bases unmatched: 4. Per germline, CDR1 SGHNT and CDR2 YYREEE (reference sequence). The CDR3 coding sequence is TGTGCCAGCAGCTTGAGCGGGAGTAGTGAGACCCAGTACTTC. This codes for CASSLSGSSETQYF.

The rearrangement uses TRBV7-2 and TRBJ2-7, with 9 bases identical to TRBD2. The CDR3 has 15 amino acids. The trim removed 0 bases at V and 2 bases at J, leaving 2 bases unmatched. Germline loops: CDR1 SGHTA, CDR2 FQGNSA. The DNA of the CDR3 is TGTGCCAGCAGCTTAGCTAGCGGGAGAACCTACGAGCAGTACTTC. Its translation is CASSLASGRTYEQYF.

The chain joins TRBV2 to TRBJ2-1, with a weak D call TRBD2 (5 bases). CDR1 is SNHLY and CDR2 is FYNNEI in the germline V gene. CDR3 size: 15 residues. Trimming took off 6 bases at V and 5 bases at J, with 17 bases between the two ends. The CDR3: CASSTSFSFNNEQFF. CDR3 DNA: TGTGCCAGCAGCACTAGTTTCTCATTCAACAATGAGCAGTTCTTC.

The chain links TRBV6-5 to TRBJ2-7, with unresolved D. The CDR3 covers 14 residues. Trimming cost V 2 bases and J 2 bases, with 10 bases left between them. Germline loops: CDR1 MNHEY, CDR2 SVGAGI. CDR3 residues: CASSYGGETYEQYF. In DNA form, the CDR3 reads TGTGCCAGCAGTTACGGTGGGGAAACCTACGAGCAGTACTTC.

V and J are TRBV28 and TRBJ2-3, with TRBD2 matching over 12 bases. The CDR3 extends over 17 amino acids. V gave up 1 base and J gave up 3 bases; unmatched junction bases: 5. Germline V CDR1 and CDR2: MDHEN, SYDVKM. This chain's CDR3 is CASSLFGLAGRTDTQYF. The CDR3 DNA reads TGTGCCAGCAGTTTATTCGGACTAGCGGGAAGGACAGATACGCAGTATTTT.

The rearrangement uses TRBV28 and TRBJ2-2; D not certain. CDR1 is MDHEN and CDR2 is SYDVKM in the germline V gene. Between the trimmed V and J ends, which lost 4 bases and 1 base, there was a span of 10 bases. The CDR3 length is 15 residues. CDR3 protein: CASSSPSGNTGELFF. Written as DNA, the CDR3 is TGTGCCAGCAGTTCTCCTTCCGGGAACACCGGGGAGCTGTTTTTT. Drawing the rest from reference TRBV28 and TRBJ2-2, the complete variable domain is DVKVTQSSRYLVKRTGEKVFLECVQDMDHENMFWYRQDPGLGLRLIYFSYDVKMKEKGDIPEGYSVSREKKERFSLILESASTNQTSMYLCASSSPSGNTGELFFGEGSRLTVL.

In DNA, the CDR3 is TGTGCCAGCAGCCTGCAAGGGGTGGATACGCAGTATTTT. Amino acid sequence: CASSLQGVDTQYF. V usage is TRBV11-2 and J usage is TRBJ2-3; D may be TRBD1 (5 bases). The CDR3 has 13 residues. V lost 5 bases, J lost 6 bases, and 12 bases lay in between. Looked up from germline, CDR1 is SGHAT and CDR2 is FQNNGV.

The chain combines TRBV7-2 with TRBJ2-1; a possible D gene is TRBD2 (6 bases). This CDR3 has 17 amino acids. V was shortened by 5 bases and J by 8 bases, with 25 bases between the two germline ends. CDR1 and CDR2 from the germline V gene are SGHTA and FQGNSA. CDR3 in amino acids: CASSKRTKPRERDEQFF. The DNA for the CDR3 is TGTGCCAGCAGCAAAAGGACTAAGCCTCGGGAGCGGGATGAGCAGTTCTTC.